The 20 T cell receptor beta chains listed next were all sequenced from one sample in a study of blood T cell repertoires in COVID-19. The repertoire was sequenced with immunoSEQ multiplex PCR; TCRdb's copy has only in-frame clones and lacks some. The table records some 160,000 clones, over 70% of them present only once. The sequencing input was PBMCs or T cells enriched from blood (not recorded which). These receptors were collected from a woman aged 55-70 years who had recovered from COVID-19.

The chain has TRBV5-4 and TRBJ2-3; 8 nucleotides match TRBD2. This CDR3 comprises 13 residues. The germline V gene has CDR1 SGHNT and CDR2 YYREEE (reference sequence). CDR3 residues: CCLGRGGTDTQYF. For the CDR3, the DNA is TGTTGCCTGGGGCGGGGGGGCACAGATACGCAGTATTTT. Full variable domain (rest looked up from reference TRBV5-4 and TRBJ2-3): ETGVTQSPTHLIKTRGQQVTLRCSSQSGHNTVSWYQQALGQGPQFIFQYYREEENGRGNFPPRFSGLQFPNYSSELNVNALELDDSALYLCCLGRGGTDTQYFGPGTRLTVL.

The chain recombines TRBV9 with TRBJ2-5; no clear D gene. The germline V gene has CDR1 SGDLS and CDR2 YYNGEE. V was trimmed by 0 bases and J by 2 bases, leaving 14 bases between them. This CDR3 has 16 amino acids. The chain's CDR3 is CASSVGHSIIQETQYF. The CDR3 nucleotides read TGTGCCAGCAGCGTAGGGCACAGCATAATACAAGAGACCCAGTACTTC.

As concerns this clone: Other DNA variants within this sample encode the same CDR3. The J gene is TRBJ1-2, the V gene TRBV24-1, with TRBD1 matching 7 bases. The CDR3 covers 14 residues. Germline CDR1 and CDR2: KGHDR and SFDVKD. The J segment lost 5 bases and the V segment lost 3 bases, leaving 5 bases of the junction unmatched. The CDR3, as DNA: TGTGCCACCAGTGATCCGACAGGGATATATGGCTACACCTTC. Translation: CATSDPTGIYGYTF.

The J gene is TRBJ1-4, the V gene TRBV6-1; a weak D match, TRBD1 (5 bases). CDR3 length: 15 residues. Per germline, CDR1 MNHNS and CDR2 SASEGT. Trimming left V 0 bases short and J 7 bases short, with 12 bases between. CDR3 in DNA: TGTGCCAGCAGTGAAGCGGGGCAGGGAGGTGAAAAACTGTTTTTT. Translated, it gives CASSEAGQGGEKLFF.

The V and J genes are TRBV27 and TRBJ1-1, with D perhaps TRBD1 (6 bases). The CDR3 sequence is 15 residues long. V lost 5 bases to trimming and J lost 0 bases, with 13 bases between them. Germline V gene data show CDR1 as MNHEY and CDR2 as SMNVEV (reference sequence). CDR3 DNA: TGTGCCAGCAGTCCTAACAGGGTGATGAACACTGAAGCTTTCTTT. Its protein product is CASSPNRVMNTEAFF.

V usage is TRBV11-2 and J usage is TRBJ1-2; 7 bases map to TRBD1. CDR1 is SGHAT, CDR2 FQNNGV, per germline. Trimming removed 2 bases from V and 2 bases from J; junction bases left unmatched: 2. This CDR3 spans 14 amino acids. The CDR3 DNA sequence: TGTGCCAGCAGCTTATCGACAGGGAACTATGGCTACACCTTC. It specifies CASSLSTGNYGYTF.

V and J are TRBV14 and TRBJ2-5, with D perhaps matching TRBD2 (5 bases). This CDR3 is 13 amino acids long. Trimming took off 4 bases at V and 5 bases at J, with 11 bases between the two ends. CDR1 and CDR2 (germline): SGHDN, FVKESK. CDR3 coding DNA: TGTGCCAGCAGCCGTACTAGGTCCGAGACCCAGTACTTC. It encodes CASSRTRSETQYF.

The count of this clone is one. V usage is TRBV5-1 and J usage is TRBJ2-2; TRBD1 agrees at 7 bases. J gave up 3 bases and V 0 bases, and 8 bases lay outside the gene matches. Germline V gene sequence: CDR1 SGHRS, CDR2 YFSETQ. The CDR3 has 17 amino acids. CDR3 loop: CASSLVAGGGYTGELFF. CDR3 coding DNA: TGCGCCAGCAGCTTGGTCGCAGGGGGTGGATACACCGGGGAGCTGTTTTTT. Based on the CDR3 plus reference TRBV5-1 and TRBJ2-2, the full variable domain is KAGVTQTPRYLIKTRGQQVTLSCSPISGHRSVSWYQQTPGQGLQFLFEYFSETQRNKGNFPGRFSGRQFSNSRSEMNVSTLELGDSALYLCASSLVAGGGYTGELFFGEGSRLTVL.

The chain is built from TRBV20-1 and TRBJ2-2; 9 bases are shared with TRBD2. This CDR3 region has 18 residues. Germline trimming cut 3 bases from V and 3 bases from J; bases unmatched to any gene: 14. Germline V CDR1 and CDR2: DFQATT, SNEGSKA (reference sequence). The DNA of the CDR3 is TGCAGTGCTAGTCGGCTCCTATCAAGCGGGGGGTACACCGGGGAGCTGTTTTTT. As protein: CSASRLLSSGGYTGELFF.

The V and J genes are TRBV6-1 and TRBJ1-1; no reliable D call. Deletions cut 3 bases from V and 6 bases from J, with 8 bases between. This CDR3 has 12 amino acids. Germline CDR1 is MNHNS and CDR2 is SASEGT. CDR3 DNA: TGTGCCAGCAGTGACCTCCGGGCTGAAGCTTTCTTT. It yields the protein CASSDLRAEAFF.

This rearrangement joins TRBV3-1 (or the pseudogene TRBV3-2) to TRBJ2-1; D gene unclear. The CDR3 is made up of 14 amino acids. Germline loops: CDR1 LGHDT, CDR2 YNNKEL (reference sequence). V lost 1 base and J lost 13, with 17 bases in between. The CDR3: CASSQALERVRQFF. CDR3 nucleotide sequence: TGTGCCAGCAGCCAAGCTCTAGAAAGAGTTCGTCAGTTCTTC.

Concerning this clone itself: Within the sample, other DNA sequences also encode this same CDR3. The chain is built from TRBV19 and TRBJ1-4; no definite D call. CDR1 and CDR2 from the germline V gene are LNHDA and SQIVND (reference sequence). Trimming took 3 bases from V and 11 from J, leaving 7 bases between them. CDR3 length: 11 amino acids. The chain's CDR3 is CASSIRGKLFF. Written as DNA, the CDR3 is TGTGCCAGTAGTATTCGAGGGAAACTGTTTTTT.

This chain joins TRBV7-2 and TRBJ1-5; 9 bases match TRBD1. Germline V gene data show CDR1 as SGHTA and CDR2 as FQGNSA. The CDR3 is 15 amino acids. Trimming cost V 5 bases and J 6 bases; bases outside gene matches: 8. The CDR3 DNA is TGTGCCAGCAGCCCGACGGGACAGGGCCGTCAGCCCCAGCATTTT. Amino acids: CASSPTGQGRQPQHF. Full variable domain (rest looked up from reference TRBV7-2 and TRBJ1-5): GAGVSQSPSNKVTEKGKDVELRCDPISGHTALYWYRQSLGQGLEFLIYFQGNSAPDKSGLPSDRFSAERTGGSVSTLTIQRTQQEDSAVYLCASSPTGQGRQPQHFGDGTRLSIL.

V and J are TRBV14 and TRBJ2-3; D may be TRBD2 (6 bases). The CDR3 extends over 13 amino acids. Germline lookup yields CDR1 SGHDN and CDR2 FVKESK. V lost 0 bases, J lost 8 bases, and 9 bases lay in between. The CDR3 nucleotides read TGTGCCAGCAGCCAAGATCACGGGGGTACGCAGTATTTT. It specifies CASSQDHGGTQYF.

The rearrangement uses TRBV6-4 and TRBJ2-3; 10 bases match TRBD2. The V gene end was trimmed by 3 bases and the J gene end by 4 bases; junction bases not matched to a gene: 1. The germline V gene has CDR1 MRHNA and CDR2 SNTAGT. This CDR3 comprises 14 residues. The CDR3 sequence: CASSESGGADTQYF. The CDR3 DNA reads TGTGCCAGCAGTGAAAGCGGGGGGGCAGATACGCAGTATTTT.

This chain uses TRBV30 with TRBJ2-1, with 10 bases lining up with TRBD1. V gave up 1 base and J gave up 2 bases; unmatched junction bases: 11. This CDR3 contains 18 residues. Germline assignment: CDR1 GTSNPN and CDR2 SVGIG (reference sequence). The CDR3 protein is CAWSEGIAGTGAYNEQFF. The CDR3 coding sequence is TGTGCCTGGAGTGAGGGTATAGCCGGGACAGGGGCCTACAATGAGCAGTTCTTC.

The chain employs TRBV5-1 and TRBJ1-1; the D is unclear. With 4 bases removed from V and 1 base from J, the gap between germline ends came to 5 bases. The CDR3 has 12 residues. Per the germline V gene, CDR1 is SGHRS and CDR2 is YFSETQ. The CDR3 DNA is TGCGCCAGCAGCGGCACGAACACTGAAGCTTTCTTT. Its protein product is CASSGTNTEAFF.

The V gene is TRBV15, the J gene TRBJ1-4; possible D gene TRBD1, 5 bases. The CDR3 length is 17 residues. Trimming removed 1 base from V and 0 bases from J, with 12 bases in between. From germline, CDR1 is LNHNV and CDR2 YYDKDF (reference sequence). The CDR3 region is CATSRARGIATNEKLFF. CDR3 bases: TGTGCCACCAGCAGAGCCCGGGGGATTGCAACTAATGAAAAACTGTTTTTT.

As DNA, the CDR3 is TGCGCCAGCAGCCAAGCAGGGGTCCATCAGTACTTC. Encoded protein: CASSQAGVHQYF. The chain combines TRBV4-1 with TRBJ2-7; the D gene is possibly TRBD1 (6 bases). Germline CDR1 is MGHRA and CDR2 is YSYEKL. This CDR3 region has 12 residues. Trimming cost V 1 base and J 10 bases, with 11 bases left between them.

The rearrangement joins TRBV12-3 or TRBV12-4 to TRBJ2-1; tentatively, D is TRBD2 (6 bases). The CDR3 spans 13 residues. Deletions cut 7 bases from V and 2 bases from J, with 9 bases between. CDR3 in DNA: TGTGCCAGCAACACGGGGGCCTACAATGAGCAGTTCTTC. Residues: CASNTGAYNEQFF.